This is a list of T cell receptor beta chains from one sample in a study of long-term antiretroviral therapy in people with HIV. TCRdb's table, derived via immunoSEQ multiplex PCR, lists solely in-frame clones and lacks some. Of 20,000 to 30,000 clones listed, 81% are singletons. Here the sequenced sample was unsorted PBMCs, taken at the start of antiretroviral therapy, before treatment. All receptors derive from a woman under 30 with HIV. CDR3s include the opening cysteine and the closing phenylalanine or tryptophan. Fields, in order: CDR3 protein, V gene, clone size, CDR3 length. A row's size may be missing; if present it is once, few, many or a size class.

CDR3: CASSPRDRVFDEQFF
V: TRBV9
size: .
length: 15

CDR3: CASSPDRVSQPQHF
V: TRBV18
size: .
length: 14

CDR3: CAWSGGTGRNNQPQHF
V: TRBV30
size: .
length: 16

CDR3: CASSQETGEEQYF
V: TRBV6-6
size: .
length: 13

CDR3: CASSLIATQPQHF
V: TRBV5-8
size: .
length: 13

CDR3: CASSLGLGPETQYF
V: TRBV19
size: .
length: 14

CDR3: CASSFGQGVNYGYTF
V: TRBV5-4
size: medium-sized
length: 15

CDR3: CASSQDNLGDYGYTF
V: TRBV4-3
size: .
length: 15

CDR3: CASSVGGSWYEQFF
V: TRBV9
size: .
length: 14

CDR3: CASSLRWDSNQPQHF
V: TRBV27
size: few
length: 15

CDR3: CASSPRSRAGDAGTEAFF
V: TRBV9
size: .
length: 18

CDR3: CTSSQDLPLGRGEQYF
V: TRBV1
size: .
length: 16

CDR3: CASSDASGGGAFF
V: TRBV5-5
size: .
length: 13

CDR3: CASNREGESSPLHF
V: TRBV5-6
size: .
length: 14

CDR3: CASSVTGQGSSYEQYF
V: TRBV6-6
size: .
length: 16

CDR3: CASRASGGSYNEQFF
V: TRBV6-5
size: .
length: 15

CDR3: CASRDATGSFPEAFF
V: TRBV27
size: .
length: 15

CDR3: CASSSGSPGETQYF
V: TRBV7-3
size: .
length: 14

CDR3: CASSDGLGLAFTDTQYF
V: TRBV2
size: .
length: 17

CDR3: CASSQDGPMKNTEAFF
V: TRBV4-3
size: .
length: 16

CDR3: CASSELGAGNTIYF
V: TRBV2
size: .
length: 14

CDR3: CASSLVAGAYEQYF
V: TRBV5-1
size: .
length: 14

CDR3: CASSQVYVGGYTDTQYF
V: TRBV4-2
size: .
length: 17

CDR3: CASRYGGANQPQHF
V: TRBV19
size: .
length: 14

CDR3: CASSARLAGAQDTQYF
V: TRBV11-3
size: .
length: 16

CDR3: CASSLSGWGYEQYF
V: TRBV27
size: .
length: 14

CDR3: CASSLRGSNEQFF
V: TRBV5-4
size: .
length: 13

CDR3: CSATGGGNVGTEAFF
V: TRBV29-1
size: once
length: 15

CDR3: CASSLVGMTGEAFF
V: TRBV5-1
size: .
length: 14

CDR3: CSVEGGGRAHYNEQFF
V: TRBV29-1
size: .
length: 16

CDR3: CASSLNGEGNTEAFF
V: TRBV5-1
size: .
length: 15

CDR3: CASTYGESVGYGDTQYF
V: TRBV7-8
size: .
length: 17

CDR3: CASSLGSFGGRTYNEQFF
V: TRBV11-3
size: .
length: 18

CDR3: CASSLGSGTGELFF
V: TRBV28
size: .
length: 14

CDR3: CASTKVGFEEKGYTF
V: TRBV6-5
size: once
length: 15

CDR3: CAISVSQAPVDGYTF
V: TRBV10-3
size: .
length: 15

CDR3: CASSLAGDGYTF
V: TRBV5-1
size: .
length: 12

CDR3: CASSLAWAVSYEQYF
V: TRBV5-6
size: .
length: 15

CDR3: CASSLTGGSYNEQFF
V: TRBV28
size: .
length: 15

CDR3: CASSQDTFEGTEAFF
V: TRBV4-1
size: .
length: 15

CDR3: CASSLGPGTGELNTEAFF
V: TRBV5-4
size: .
length: 18

CDR3: CASSQDPAGLINTDTQYF
V: TRBV4-2
size: .
length: 18

CDR3: CASSSGVQTRTLYNEQFF
V: TRBV12-1
size: few
length: 18

CDR3: CASGSGLNTEAFF
V: TRBV12-5
size: .
length: 13

CDR3: CASSRQRNTEAFF
V: TRBV28
size: medium-sized
length: 13

CDR3: CASSLEVASGYTDTQYF
V: TRBV19
size: once
length: 17

CDR3: CASSLSSPSYEQYF
V: TRBV7-8
size: once
length: 14

CDR3: CASSLVLLSGPAGSAEAFF
V: TRBV7-9
size: .
length: 19